The 12 T cell receptor beta chains below come from one sample, sequenced in a study of human T cells and chemical hapten exposure. TCRdb re-called the RACE reads through MiXCR, storing one row per CDR3 protein. Counted here are 370,000 or so distinct CDR3 sequences, nearly 5% occurring once; the ten biggest clones make up approximately 2.3%. Time point specified: patch test 1, 2 weeks after DPC sensitization. Regarding treatment: therapeutic diphenylcyclopropenone sensitization with weekly scalp DPC. Sequenced material: whole blood, taken in connection with sensitization to the hapten diphenylcyclopropenone (DPC). The receptors originated from a woman aged 45-60 years with alopecia areata. Some clones in this sample may be carry-over from other donors' samples.

Many counts were recorded for this clonotype. The V gene is TRBV29-1, the J gene TRBJ1-2; 7 nucleotides line up with TRBD1. This CDR3 has 13 amino acids. CDR1 is SQVTM and CDR2 is ANQGSEA in the germline V gene. The trim removed 4 bases at V and 5 bases at J, leaving 7 bases unmatched. The DNA for the CDR3 is TGCAGCGTTGGCGAGACAGGGAAATATGGCTACACCTTC. Protein sequence: CSVGETGKYGYTF.

In this sample, this clonotype turned up a few times. CDR3 nucleotides: TGTGCCGTCGGACTAGCGGGGTTGGGCACCGGGGAGCTGTTTTTT. Translating it yields CAVGLAGLGTGELFF. The chain carries TRBV6-5 and TRBJ2-2; 12 nucleotides agree with TRBD2. This CDR3 has 15 residues. The V segment lost 11 bases and the J segment 4 bases; nucleotides outside the gene matches: 8. Germline CDR1 MNHEY, CDR2 SVGAGI.

This clonotype was counted at least ten times. The chain carries TRBV9 and TRBJ1-5, with 10 bases matching TRBD1. Germline values: CDR1 SGDLS, CDR2 YYNGEE. The CDR3 covers 15 residues. V was pared by 3 bases and J by 6 bases, with 6 bases of the junction left unmatched. CDR3 sequence: CASSEGGQGFQPQHF. DNA for the CDR3: TGTGCCAGCAGCGAGGGGGGACAGGGGTTTCAGCCCCAGCATTTT. The entire variable domain, with the rest obtained from reference TRBV9 and TRBJ1-5, is as follows: DSGVTQTPKHLITATGQRVTLRCSPRSGDLSVYWYQQSLDQGLQFLIQYYNGEERAKGNILERFSAQQFPDLHSELNLSSLELGDSALYFCASSEGGQGFQPQHFGDGTRLSIL.

About this clonotype itself: Here the CDR3 omits its conserved ending phenylalanine or tryptophan, so a read error is the likely source. This rearrangement joins TRBV29-1 to TRBJ2-1; 7 nucleotides match TRBD2. This CDR3 has 15 residues. Losses at the gene ends were 7 bases for V and 6 bases for J; bases not matched to a gene: 15. Germline values: CDR1 SQVTM, CDR2 ANQGSEA. DNA of the CDR3: TGCAGCGCCCCTCCCGAGGCGGGAGTGGGCAATGAGCAGTTCATC. As protein: CSAPPEAGVGNEQFI.

This clonotype was recorded at least ten times. V usage is TRBV7-9 and J usage is TRBJ2-3; D is undetermined. The germline gives CDR1 SEHNR, CDR2 FQNEAQ (reference sequence). CDR3 length: 16 amino acids. Trimming stripped 5 bases from V and 0 bases from J, with 15 bases between. The CDR3 DNA sequence: TGTGCCAGCAGCCAGGTTCGCTTGGAGAGCACAGATACGCAGTATTTT. Translating it yields CASSQVRLESTDTQYF.

In its sample, this clonotype was seen many times. The chain has TRBV6-1 and TRBJ1-1, with TRBD1 identical over 9 bases. V shed 7 bases and J 6 bases; nucleotides not matched to a gene: 9. The CDR3 is 14 residues long. CDR1 and CDR2 from the germline V gene are MNHNS and SASEGT. The CDR3 nucleotides read TGTGCCAGCACAGGACAGGGGCGTGAGGCTGAAGCTTTCTTT. Amino acids: CASTGQGREAEAFF.

Ten or more counts support this clonotype. The J gene is TRBJ1-1, the V gene TRBV10-3; 7 nucleotides line up with TRBD1. Looked up from germline, CDR1 is ENHRY and CDR2 is SYGVKD. The CDR3 length is 14 residues. J lost 5 bases, V lost 6 bases, and 9 bases had no gene match. The CDR3 loop is CAIRDTGVRTEAFF. CDR3 bases: TGTGCCATCAGAGACACAGGGGTGCGGACTGAAGCTTTCTTT.

This clonotype was observed many times. The rearrangement uses TRBV5-1 and TRBJ2-1, with 7 bases matching TRBD2. Trimming removed 1 base from V and 4 bases from J; junction bases left unmatched: 8. This CDR3 region has 16 residues. Germline CDR1 SGHRS, CDR2 YFSETQ. The CDR3 nucleotides read TGCGCCAGCAGCTTGTTAACTAGCGCTACTTACAATGAGCAGTTCTTC. It translates to CASSLLTSATYNEQFF.

This clonotype showed up just a few times. The chain has TRBV7-2 and TRBJ2-7; 7 bases are shared with TRBD1. V lost 2 bases, J lost 6 bases, and 1 base stayed unmatched. The CDR3 consists of 12 residues. CDR1 and CDR2 from the germline V gene are SGHTA and FQGNSA. CDR3 DNA: TGTGCCAGCAGCTTAAAGGGGGCCGAGCAGTACTTC. Its protein product is CASSLKGAEQYF.

The sample holds a few counts of this clonotype. The chain joins TRBV12-3 or TRBV12-4 to TRBJ2-1; 11 bases fit TRBD2. V gave up 3 bases and J gave up 8 bases; unmatched junction bases: 15. The CDR3 consists of 18 residues. CDR3 nucleotide sequence: TGTGCCAGCAGTTTTCGGGCTCTAGCGGGGGGCCGGGACGATGAGCAGTTCTTC. Its protein is CASSFRALAGGRDDEQFF.

Comments on this clonotype: This may be a read error: a much more frequent sequence differs by one nucleotide. The chain links TRBV28 to TRBJ2-6; maybe TRBD2 (5 bases). CDR3 length: 14 amino acids. From germline, CDR1 is MDHEN and CDR2 SYDVKM. The V end was cut by 10 bases, the J end by 3 bases, with 13 bases between. The CDR3 loop reads CAINVRDGANVLTF. CDR3 coding DNA: TGTGCCATCAATGTCCGGGATGGGGCCAACGTCCTGACTTTC.

V usage is TRBV20-1 and J usage is TRBJ2-3; 9 bases align to TRBD2. The length of the CDR3 is 14 residues. Unmatched junction bases numbered 8, after V lost 1 base and J lost 9 bases. Per the germline V gene, CDR1 is DFQATT and CDR2 is SNEGSKA (reference sequence). CDR3 protein: CSARVPSGAATQYF. CDR3 nucleotide sequence: TGCAGTGCTAGAGTTCCTAGCGGGGCTGCGACGCAGTATTTT.